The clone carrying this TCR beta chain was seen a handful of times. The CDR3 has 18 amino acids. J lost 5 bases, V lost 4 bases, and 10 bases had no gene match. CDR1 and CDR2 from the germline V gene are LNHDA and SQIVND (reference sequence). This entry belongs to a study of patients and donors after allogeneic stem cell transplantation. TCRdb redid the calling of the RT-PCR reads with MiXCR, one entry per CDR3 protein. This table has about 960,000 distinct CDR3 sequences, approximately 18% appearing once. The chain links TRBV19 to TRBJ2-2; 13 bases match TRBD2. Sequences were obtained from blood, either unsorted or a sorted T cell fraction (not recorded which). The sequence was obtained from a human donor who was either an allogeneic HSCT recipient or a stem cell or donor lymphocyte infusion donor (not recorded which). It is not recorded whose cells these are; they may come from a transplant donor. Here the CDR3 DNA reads TGTGCCAGTAGTACGCAACGACTAGCGGGAGGTAAAACCGGGGAGCTGTTTTTT. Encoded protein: CASSTQRLAGGKTGELFF.